This T cell receptor (beta chain) originates from a study of neurological immune-mediated disorders. MiXCR was run by TCRdb on the 5' RACE reads, yielding one entry per CDR3 protein. The sample shows approximately 26,000 distinct CDR3 sequences, 3% to 3.5% of them seen only once. This clonotype occurred many times. The sequence was collected from a woman in her 30s with multiple sclerosis. Sequences were obtained from PBMCs.

The CDR3: CSARRQSSYNEQFF. CDR3 bases: TGCAGTGCTCGTCGACAGAGCTCCTACAATGAGCAGTTCTTC. The chain has TRBV20-1 and TRBJ2-1; tentative D call: TRBD1 (5 bases). V lost 5 bases and J lost 0, with 11 bases in between. CDR1 and CDR2 (germline): DFQATT, SNEGSKA (reference sequence). The CDR3 covers 14 residues.